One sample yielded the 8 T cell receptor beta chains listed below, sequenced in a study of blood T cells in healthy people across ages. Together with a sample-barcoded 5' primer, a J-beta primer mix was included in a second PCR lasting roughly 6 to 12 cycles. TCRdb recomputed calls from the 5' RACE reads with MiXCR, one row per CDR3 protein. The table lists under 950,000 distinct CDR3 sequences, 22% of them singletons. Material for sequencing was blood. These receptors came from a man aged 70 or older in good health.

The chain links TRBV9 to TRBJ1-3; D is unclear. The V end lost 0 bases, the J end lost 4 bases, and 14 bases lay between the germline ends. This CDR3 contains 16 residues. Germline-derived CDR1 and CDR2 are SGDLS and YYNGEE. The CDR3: CASSVAATVSGNTIYF. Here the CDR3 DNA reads TGTGCCAGCAGCGTAGCGGCTACAGTATCCGGAAACACCATATATTTT.

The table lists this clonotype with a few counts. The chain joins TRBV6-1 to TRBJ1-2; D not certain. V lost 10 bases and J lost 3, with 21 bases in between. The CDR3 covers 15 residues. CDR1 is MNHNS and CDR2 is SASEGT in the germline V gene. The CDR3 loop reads CATLRDEGNHYGYTF. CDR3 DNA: TGTGCCACCCTAAGAGACGAGGGTAATCACTATGGCTACACCTTC.

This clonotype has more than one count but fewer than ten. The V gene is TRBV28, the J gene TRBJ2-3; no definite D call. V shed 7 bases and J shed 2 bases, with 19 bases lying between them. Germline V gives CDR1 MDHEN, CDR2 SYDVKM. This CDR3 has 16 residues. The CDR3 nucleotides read TGTGCCAGCACCCCCATGGGGATACAGCTCACAGATACGCAGTATTTT. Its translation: CASTPMGIQLTDTQYF.

The CDR3 DNA reads TGTGCCAGCAGCTTAGCCGGGACAGGATTTGAGCCCCAGCATTTT. Translating gives CASSLAGTGFEPQHF. The chain has TRBV7-2 and TRBJ1-5, with TRBD1 matching over 8 bases. Losses at the gene ends were 0 bases for V and 8 bases for J; bases not matched to a gene: 6. Germline-derived CDR1 and CDR2 are SGHTA and FQGNSA. The CDR3 length is 15 residues. Variable domain in full (rest from reference TRBV7-2 and TRBJ1-5): GAGVSQSPSNKVTEKGKDVELRCDPISGHTALYWYRQSLGQGLEFLIYFQGNSAPDKSGLPSDRFSAERTGGSVSTLTIQRTQQEDSAVYLCASSLAGTGFEPQHFGDGTRLSIL.

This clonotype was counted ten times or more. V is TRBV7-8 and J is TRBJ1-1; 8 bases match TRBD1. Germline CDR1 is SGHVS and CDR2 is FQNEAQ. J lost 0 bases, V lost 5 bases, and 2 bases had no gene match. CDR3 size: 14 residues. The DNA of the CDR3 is TGTGCCAGCAGCGGACAGGGACTGAACACTGAAGCTTTCTTT. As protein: CASSGQGLNTEAFF.

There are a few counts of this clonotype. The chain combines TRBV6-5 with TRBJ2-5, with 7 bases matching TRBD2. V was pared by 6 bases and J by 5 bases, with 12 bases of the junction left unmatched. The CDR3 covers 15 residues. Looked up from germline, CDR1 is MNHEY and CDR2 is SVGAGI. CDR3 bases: TGTGCCAGCAGCGGAACCGGGACCGGGAGGGAGACCCAGTACTTC. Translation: CASSGTGTGRETQYF.

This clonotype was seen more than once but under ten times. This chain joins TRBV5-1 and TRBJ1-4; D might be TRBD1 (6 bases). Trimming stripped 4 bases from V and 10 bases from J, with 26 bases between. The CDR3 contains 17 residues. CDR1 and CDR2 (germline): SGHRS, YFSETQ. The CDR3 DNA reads TGCGCCAGCAGCCAACTCGGGACAAATAAAGTGTTCGGAAAACTGTTTTTT. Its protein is CASSQLGTNKVFGKLFF. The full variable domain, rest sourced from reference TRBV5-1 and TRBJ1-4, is KAGVTQTPRYLIKTRGQQVTLSCSPISGHRSVSWYQQTPGQGLQFLFEYFSETQRNKGNFPGRFSGRQFSNSRSEMNVSTLELGDSALYLCASSQLGTNKVFGKLFFGSGTQLSVL.

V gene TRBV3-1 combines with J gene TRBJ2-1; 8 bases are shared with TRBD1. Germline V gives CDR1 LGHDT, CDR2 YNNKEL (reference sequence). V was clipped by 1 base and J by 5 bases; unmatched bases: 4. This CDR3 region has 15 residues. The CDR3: CASSQGPGGHNEQFF. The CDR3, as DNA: TGTGCCAGCAGCCAAGGCCCAGGGGGCCACAATGAGCAGTTCTTC.